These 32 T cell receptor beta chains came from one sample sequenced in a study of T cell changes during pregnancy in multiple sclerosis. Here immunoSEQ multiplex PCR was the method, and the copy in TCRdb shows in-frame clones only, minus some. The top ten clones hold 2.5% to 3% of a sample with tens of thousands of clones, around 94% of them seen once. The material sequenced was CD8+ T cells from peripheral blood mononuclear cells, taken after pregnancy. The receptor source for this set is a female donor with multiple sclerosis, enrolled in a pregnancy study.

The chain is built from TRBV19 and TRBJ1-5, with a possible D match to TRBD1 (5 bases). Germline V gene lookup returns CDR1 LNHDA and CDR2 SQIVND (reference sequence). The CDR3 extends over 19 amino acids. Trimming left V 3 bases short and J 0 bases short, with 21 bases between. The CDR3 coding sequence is TGTGCCAGTAGTATGCCCCTCCAGCAGGGCTTTTATAGCAATCAGCCCCAGCATTTT. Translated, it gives CASSMPLQQGFYSNQPQHF.

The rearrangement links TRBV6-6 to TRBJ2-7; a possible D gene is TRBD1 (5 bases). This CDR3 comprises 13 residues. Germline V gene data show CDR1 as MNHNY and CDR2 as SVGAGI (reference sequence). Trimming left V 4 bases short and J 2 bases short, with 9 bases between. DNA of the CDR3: TGTGCCAGCAGTTTCGACAGTACCTACGAGCAGTACTTC. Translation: CASSFDSTYEQYF.

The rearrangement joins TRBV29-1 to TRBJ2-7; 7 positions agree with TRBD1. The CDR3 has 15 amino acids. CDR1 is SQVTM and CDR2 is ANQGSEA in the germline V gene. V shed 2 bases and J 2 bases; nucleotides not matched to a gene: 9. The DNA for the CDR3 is TGCAGCGTTGAACTGGGACAGCAAACACCCTACGAGCAGTACTTC. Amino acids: CSVELGQQTPYEQYF.

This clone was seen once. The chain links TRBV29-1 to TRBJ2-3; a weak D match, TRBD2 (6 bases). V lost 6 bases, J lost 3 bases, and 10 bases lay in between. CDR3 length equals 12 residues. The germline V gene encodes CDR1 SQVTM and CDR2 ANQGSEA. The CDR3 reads CSVLRETDTQYF. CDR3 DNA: TGCAGCGTCCTCCGGGAGACAGATACGCAGTATTTT.

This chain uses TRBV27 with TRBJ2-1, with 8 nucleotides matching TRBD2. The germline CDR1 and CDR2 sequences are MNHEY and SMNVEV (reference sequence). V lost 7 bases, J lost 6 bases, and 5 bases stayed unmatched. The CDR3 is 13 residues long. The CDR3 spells CASTPAGANEQFF. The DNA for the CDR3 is TGTGCCAGCACCCCAGCGGGGGCCAATGAGCAGTTCTTC.

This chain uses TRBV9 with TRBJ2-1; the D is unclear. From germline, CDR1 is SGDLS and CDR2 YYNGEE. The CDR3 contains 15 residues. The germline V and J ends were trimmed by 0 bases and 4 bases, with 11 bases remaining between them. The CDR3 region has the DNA TGTGCCAGCAGCGTAGCAGGCCTGACATACAATGAGCAGTTCTTC. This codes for CASSVAGLTYNEQFF.

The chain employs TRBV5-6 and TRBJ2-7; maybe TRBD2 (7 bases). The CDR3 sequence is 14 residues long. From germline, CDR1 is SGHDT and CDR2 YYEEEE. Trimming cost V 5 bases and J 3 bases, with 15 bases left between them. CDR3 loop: CASSPLGGLYEQYF. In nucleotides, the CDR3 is TGTGCCAGCAGTCCCCTCGGGGGGCTCTACGAGCAGTACTTC.

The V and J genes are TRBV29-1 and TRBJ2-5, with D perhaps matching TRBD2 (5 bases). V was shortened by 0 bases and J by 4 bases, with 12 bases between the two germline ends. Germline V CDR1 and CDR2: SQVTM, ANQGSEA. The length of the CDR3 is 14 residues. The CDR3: CSVEDGTGTETQYF. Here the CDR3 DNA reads TGCAGCGTTGAAGATGGTACGGGAACAGAGACCCAGTACTTC.

In nucleotides, the CDR3 is TGTGCCAGCAGCTTAGTGTCGGGACAGGAAAACATTCAGTACTTC. It yields the protein CASSLVSGQENIQYF. The V and J genes are TRBV7-9 and TRBJ2-4, with TRBD1 matching over 8 bases. The trim removed 1 base at V and 5 bases at J, leaving 4 bases unmatched. The V gene's germline CDR1 is SEHNR and CDR2 FQNEAQ (reference sequence). The CDR3 is 15 amino acids.

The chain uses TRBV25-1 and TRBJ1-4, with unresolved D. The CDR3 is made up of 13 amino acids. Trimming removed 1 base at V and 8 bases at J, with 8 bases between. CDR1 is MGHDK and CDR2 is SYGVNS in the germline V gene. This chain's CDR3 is CASSEFMGEKLFF. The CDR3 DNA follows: TGTGCCAGCAGTGAATTCATGGGCGAAAAACTGTTTTTT.

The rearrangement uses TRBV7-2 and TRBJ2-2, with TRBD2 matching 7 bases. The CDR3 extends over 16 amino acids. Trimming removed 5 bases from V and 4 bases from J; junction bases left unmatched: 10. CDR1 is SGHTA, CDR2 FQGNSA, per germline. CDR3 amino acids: CASSPRLARSTGELFF. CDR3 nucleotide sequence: TGTGCCAGCAGCCCGAGACTAGCACGGAGCACCGGGGAGCTGTTTTTT.

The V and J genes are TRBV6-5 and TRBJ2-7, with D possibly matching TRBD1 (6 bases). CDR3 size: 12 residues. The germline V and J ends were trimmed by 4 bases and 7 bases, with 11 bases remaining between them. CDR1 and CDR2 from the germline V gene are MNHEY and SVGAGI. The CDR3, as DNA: TGTGCCAGCAGTTTCGAGGGGGATGAGCAGTACTTC. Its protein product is CASSFEGDEQYF.

CDR3 region: CASGGLLAGVGEQYF. CDR3 bases: TGTGCCAGCGGAGGATTACTAGCGGGAGTGGGAGAGCAGTACTTC. The chain joins TRBV2 to TRBJ2-7, with 11 bases fitting TRBD2. This CDR3 is built from 15 residues. The V segment lost 8 bases and the J segment 7 bases; nucleotides outside the gene matches: 13. Germline CDR1 SNHLY, CDR2 FYNNEI.

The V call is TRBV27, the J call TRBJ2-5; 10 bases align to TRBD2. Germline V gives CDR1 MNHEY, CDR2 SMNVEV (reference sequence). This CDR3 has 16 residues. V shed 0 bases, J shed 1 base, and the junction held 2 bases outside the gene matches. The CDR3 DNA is TGTGCCAGCAGTTTATCTGGGACTAGCGCCCAAGAGACCCAGTACTTC. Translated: CASSLSGTSAQETQYF.

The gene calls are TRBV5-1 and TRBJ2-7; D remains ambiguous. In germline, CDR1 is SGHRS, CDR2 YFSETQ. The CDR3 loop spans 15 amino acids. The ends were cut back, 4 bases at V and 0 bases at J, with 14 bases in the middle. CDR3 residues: CASSPEPATSYEQYF. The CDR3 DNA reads TGCGCCAGCAGCCCCGAGCCCGCAACCTCCTACGAGCAGTACTTC.

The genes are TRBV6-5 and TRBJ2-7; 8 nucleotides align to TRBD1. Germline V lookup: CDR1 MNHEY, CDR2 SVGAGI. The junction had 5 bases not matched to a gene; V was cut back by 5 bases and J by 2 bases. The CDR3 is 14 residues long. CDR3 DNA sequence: TGTGCCAGCAGTGGGGACAGGTCTCCCTACGAGCAGTACTTC. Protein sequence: CASSGDRSPYEQYF.

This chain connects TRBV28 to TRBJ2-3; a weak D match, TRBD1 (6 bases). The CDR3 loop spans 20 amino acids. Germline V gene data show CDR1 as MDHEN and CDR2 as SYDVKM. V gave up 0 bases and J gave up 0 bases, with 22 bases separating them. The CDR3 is CASSLWGPGTSDISTDTQYF. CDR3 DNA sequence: TGTGCCAGCAGTTTATGGGGACCCGGGACAAGCGATATTAGCACAGATACGCAGTATTTT.

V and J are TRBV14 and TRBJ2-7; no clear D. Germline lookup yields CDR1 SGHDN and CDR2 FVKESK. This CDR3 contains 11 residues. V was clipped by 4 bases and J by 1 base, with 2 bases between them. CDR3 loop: CASSLSYEQYF. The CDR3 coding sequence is TGTGCCAGCAGCCTATCCTACGAGCAGTACTTC.

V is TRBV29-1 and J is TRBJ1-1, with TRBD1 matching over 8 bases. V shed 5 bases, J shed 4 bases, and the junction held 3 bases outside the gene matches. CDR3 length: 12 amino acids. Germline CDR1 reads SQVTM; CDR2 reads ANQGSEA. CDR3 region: CSVQTGGTEAFF. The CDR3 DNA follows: TGCAGCGTTCAAACAGGGGGCACTGAAGCTTTCTTT.

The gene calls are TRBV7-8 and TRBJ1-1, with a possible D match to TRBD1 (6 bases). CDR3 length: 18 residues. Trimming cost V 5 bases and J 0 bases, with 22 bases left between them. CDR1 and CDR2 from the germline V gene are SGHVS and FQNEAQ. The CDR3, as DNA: TGTGCCAGCAGCCCGCTCGACAGGAGTGACCTCATGAACACTGAAGCTTTCTTT. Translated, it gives CASSPLDRSDLMNTEAFF.

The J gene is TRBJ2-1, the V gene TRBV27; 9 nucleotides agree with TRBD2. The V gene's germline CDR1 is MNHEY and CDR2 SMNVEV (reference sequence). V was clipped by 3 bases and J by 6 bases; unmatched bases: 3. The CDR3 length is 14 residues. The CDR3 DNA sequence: TGTGCCAGCAGTTTCGCGGGGGGGGGCAATGAGCAGTTCTTC. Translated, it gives CASSFAGGGNEQFF.

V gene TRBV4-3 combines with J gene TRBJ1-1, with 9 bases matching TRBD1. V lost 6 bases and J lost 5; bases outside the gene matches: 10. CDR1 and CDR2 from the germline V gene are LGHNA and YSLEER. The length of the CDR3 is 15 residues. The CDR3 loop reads CASSPGTGSGTEAFF. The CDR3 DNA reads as TGCGCCAGCAGTCCCGGGACAGGGAGTGGGACTGAAGCTTTCTTT.

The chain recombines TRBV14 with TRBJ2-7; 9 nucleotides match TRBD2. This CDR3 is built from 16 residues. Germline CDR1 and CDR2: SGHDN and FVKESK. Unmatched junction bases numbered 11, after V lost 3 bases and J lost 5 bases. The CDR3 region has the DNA TGTGCCAGCAGCCATTGGGGGGCGGGAGGGCCCGACGAGCAGTACTTC. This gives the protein CASSHWGAGGPDEQYF.

Written as DNA, the CDR3 is TGTGCCAGCAGCAGGGGAGGGGACTATGGCTACACCTTC. Encoded protein: CASSRGGDYGYTF. The rearrangement links TRBV21-1 to TRBJ1-2. TRBV21-1 is described as a pseudogene. The length of the CDR3 is 13 residues.

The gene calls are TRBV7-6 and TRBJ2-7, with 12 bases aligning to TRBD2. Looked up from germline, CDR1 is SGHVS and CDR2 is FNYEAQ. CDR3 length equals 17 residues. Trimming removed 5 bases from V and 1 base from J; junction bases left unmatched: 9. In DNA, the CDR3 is TGTGCCAGCAGCACACCACTAGCGGGAGGACTTTCCTACGAGCAGTACTTC. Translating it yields CASSTPLAGGLSYEQYF.

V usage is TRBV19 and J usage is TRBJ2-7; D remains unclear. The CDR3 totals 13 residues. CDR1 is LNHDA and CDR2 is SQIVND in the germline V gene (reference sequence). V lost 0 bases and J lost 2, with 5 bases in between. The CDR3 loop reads CASSIDIAYEQYF. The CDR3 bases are TGTGCCAGTAGTATAGACATAGCCTACGAGCAGTACTTC. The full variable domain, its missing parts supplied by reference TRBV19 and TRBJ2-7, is DGGITQSPKYLFRKEGQNVTLSCEQNLNHDAMYWYRQDPGQGLRLIYYSQIVNDFQKGDIAEGYSVSREKKESFPLTVTSAQKNPTAFYLCASSIDIAYEQYFGPGTRLTVT.

The CDR3 reads CASSLVGQRDEQYF. The CDR3 coding sequence is TGCGCCAGCAGCTTGGTCGGGCAGCGGGACGAGCAGTACTTC. J is TRBJ2-7 and V is TRBV5-1, with D maybe TRBD2 (6 bases). The V end was cut by 0 bases, the J end by 5 bases, with 12 bases between. Germline CDR1 SGHRS, CDR2 YFSETQ. The CDR3 is 14 residues long.

This CDR3 is CASFGVGGAEAFF. For the CDR3, the DNA is TGCGCCAGCTTCGGGGTCGGGGGAGCTGAAGCTTTCTTT. The gene calls are TRBV5-1 and TRBJ1-1; D is possibly TRBD1 (5 bases). This CDR3 spans 13 amino acids. Per germline, CDR1 SGHRS and CDR2 YFSETQ. Trimming took off 7 bases at V and 6 bases at J, with 16 bases between the two ends.

CDR3 in amino acids: CASSIGHLSYEQYF. In DNA form, the CDR3 reads TGTGCCAGTAGTATTGGACATCTCTCCTACGAGCAGTACTTC. The chain is built from TRBV19 and TRBJ2-7; a weak D match, TRBD1 (5 bases). This CDR3 has 14 residues. V dropped 3 bases and J dropped 0 bases, with 9 bases sitting between them. Per the germline V gene, CDR1 is LNHDA and CDR2 is SQIVND (reference sequence).

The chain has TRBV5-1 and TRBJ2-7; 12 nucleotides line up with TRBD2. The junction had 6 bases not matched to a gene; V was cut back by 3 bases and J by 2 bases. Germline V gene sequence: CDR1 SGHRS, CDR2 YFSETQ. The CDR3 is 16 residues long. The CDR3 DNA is TGCGCCAGCAGCTCGGAGGCTAGCGGGAGGGCCTACGAGCAGTACTTC. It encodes CASSSEASGRAYEQYF. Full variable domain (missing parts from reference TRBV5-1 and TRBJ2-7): KAGVTQTPRYLIKTRGQQVTLSCSPISGHRSVSWYQQTPGQGLQFLFEYFSETQRNKGNFPGRFSGRQFSNSRSEMNVSTLELGDSALYLCASSSEASGRAYEQYFGPGTRLTVT.

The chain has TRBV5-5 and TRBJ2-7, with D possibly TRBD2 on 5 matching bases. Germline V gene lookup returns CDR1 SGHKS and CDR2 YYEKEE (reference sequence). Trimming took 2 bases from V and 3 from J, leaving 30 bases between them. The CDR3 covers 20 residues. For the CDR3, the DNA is TGTGCCAGCAGCTTCGCCCTCACTTGGACTGACGGCCACCTCTACTACGAGCAGTACTTC. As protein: CASSFALTWTDGHLYYEQYF.

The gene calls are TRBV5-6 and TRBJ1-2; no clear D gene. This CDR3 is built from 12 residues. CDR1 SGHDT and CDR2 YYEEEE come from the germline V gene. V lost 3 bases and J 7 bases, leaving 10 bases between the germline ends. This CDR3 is CASSSQIIGYTF. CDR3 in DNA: TGTGCCAGCAGCTCTCAGATCATTGGCTACACCTTC.